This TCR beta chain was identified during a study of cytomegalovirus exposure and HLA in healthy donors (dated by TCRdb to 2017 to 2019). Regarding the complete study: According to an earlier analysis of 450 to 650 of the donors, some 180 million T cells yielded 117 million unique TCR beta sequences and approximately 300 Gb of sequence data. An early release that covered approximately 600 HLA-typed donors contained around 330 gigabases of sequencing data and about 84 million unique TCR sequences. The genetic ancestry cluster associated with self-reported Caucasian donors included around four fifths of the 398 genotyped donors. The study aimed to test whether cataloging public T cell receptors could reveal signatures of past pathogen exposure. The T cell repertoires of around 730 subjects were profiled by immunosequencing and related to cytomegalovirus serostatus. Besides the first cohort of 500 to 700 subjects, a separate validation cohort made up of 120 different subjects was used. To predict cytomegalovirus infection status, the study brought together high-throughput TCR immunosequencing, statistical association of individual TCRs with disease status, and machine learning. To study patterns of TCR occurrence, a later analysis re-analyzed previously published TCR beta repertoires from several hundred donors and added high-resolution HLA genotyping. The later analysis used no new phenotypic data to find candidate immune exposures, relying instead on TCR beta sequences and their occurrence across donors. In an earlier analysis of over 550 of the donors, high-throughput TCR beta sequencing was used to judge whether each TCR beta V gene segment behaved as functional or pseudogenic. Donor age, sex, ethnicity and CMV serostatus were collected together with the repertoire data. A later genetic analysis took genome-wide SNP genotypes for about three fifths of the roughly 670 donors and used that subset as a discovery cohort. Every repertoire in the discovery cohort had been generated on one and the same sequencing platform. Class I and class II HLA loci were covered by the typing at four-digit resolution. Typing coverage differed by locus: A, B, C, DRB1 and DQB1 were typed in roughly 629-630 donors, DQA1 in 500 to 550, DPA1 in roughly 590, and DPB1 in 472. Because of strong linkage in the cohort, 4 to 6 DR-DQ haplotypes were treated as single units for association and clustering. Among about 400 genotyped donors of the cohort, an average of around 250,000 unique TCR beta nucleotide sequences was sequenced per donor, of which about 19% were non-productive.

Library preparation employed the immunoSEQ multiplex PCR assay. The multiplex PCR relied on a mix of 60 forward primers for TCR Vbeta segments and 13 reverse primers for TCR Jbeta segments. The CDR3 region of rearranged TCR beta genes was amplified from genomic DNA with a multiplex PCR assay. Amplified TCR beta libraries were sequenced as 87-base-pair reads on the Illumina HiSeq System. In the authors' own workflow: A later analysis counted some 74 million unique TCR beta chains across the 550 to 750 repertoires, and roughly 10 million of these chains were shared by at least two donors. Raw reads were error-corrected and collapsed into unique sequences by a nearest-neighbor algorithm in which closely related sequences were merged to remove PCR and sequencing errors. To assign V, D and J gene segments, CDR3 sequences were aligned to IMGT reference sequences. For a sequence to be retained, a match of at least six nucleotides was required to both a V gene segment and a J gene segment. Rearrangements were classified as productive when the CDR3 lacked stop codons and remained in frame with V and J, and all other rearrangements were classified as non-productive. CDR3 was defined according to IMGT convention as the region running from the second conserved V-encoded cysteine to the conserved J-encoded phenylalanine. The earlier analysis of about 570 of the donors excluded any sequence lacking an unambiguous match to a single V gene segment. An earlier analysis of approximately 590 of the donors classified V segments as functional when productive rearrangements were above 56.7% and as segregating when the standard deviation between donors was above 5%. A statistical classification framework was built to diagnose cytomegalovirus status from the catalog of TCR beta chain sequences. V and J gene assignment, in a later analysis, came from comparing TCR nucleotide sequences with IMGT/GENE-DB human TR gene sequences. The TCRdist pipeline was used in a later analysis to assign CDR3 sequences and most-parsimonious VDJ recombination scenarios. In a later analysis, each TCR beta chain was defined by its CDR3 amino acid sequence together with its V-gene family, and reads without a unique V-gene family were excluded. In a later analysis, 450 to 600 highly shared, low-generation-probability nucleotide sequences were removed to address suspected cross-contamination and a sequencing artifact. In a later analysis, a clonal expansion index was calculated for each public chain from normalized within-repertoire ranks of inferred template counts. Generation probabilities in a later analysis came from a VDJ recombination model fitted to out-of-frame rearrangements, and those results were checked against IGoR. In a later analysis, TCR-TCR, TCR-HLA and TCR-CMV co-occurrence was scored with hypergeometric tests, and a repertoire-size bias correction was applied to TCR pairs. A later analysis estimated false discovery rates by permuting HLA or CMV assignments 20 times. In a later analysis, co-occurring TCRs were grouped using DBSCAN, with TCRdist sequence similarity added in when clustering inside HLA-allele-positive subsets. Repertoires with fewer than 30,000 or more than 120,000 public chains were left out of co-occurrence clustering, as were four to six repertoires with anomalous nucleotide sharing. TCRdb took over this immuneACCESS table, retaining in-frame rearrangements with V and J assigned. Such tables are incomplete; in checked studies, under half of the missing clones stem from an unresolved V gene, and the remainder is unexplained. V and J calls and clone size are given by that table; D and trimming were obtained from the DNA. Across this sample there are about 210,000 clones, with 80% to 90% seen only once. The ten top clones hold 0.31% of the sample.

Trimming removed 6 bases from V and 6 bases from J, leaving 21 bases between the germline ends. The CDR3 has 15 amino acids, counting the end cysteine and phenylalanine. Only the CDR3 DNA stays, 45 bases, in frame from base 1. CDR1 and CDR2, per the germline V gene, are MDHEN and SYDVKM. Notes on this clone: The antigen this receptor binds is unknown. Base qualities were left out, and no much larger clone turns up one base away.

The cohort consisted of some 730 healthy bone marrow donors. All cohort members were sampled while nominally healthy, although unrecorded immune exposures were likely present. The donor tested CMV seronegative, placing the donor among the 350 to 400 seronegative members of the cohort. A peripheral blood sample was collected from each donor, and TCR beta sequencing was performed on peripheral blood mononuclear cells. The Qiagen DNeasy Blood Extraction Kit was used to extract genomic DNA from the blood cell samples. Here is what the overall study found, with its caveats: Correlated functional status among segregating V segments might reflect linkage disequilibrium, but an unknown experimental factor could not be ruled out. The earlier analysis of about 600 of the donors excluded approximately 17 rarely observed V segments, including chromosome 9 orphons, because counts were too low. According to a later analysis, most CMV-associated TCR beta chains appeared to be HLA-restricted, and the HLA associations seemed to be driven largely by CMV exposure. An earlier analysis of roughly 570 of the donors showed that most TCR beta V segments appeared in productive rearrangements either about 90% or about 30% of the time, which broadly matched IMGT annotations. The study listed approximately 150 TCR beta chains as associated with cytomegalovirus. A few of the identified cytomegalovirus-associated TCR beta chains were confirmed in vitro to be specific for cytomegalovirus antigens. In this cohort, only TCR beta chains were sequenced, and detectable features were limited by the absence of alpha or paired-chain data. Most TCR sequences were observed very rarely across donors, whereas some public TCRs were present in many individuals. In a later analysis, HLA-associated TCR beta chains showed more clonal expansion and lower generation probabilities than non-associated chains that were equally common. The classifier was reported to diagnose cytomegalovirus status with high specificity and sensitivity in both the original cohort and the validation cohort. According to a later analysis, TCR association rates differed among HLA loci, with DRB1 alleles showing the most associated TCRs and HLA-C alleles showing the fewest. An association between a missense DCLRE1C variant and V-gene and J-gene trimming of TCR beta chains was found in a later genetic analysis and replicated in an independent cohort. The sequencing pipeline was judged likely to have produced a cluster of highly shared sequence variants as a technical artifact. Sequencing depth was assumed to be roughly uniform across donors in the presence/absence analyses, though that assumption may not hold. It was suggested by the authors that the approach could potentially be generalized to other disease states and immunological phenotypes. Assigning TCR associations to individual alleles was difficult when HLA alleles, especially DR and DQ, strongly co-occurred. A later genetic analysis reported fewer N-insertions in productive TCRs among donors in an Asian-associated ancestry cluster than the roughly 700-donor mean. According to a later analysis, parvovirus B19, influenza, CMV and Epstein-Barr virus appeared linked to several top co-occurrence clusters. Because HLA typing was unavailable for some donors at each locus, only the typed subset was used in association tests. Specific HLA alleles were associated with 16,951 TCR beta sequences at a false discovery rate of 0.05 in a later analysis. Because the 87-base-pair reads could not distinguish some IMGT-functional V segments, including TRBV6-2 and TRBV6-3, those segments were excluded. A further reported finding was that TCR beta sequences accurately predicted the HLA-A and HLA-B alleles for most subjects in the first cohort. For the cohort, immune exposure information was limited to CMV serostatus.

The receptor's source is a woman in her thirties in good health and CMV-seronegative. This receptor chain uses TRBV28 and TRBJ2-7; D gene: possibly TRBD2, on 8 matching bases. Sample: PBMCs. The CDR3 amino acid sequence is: CASREGTRGRGEQYF. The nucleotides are TGTGCCAGCAGGGAGGGGACTAGGGGGCGGGGCGAGCAGTACTTC.